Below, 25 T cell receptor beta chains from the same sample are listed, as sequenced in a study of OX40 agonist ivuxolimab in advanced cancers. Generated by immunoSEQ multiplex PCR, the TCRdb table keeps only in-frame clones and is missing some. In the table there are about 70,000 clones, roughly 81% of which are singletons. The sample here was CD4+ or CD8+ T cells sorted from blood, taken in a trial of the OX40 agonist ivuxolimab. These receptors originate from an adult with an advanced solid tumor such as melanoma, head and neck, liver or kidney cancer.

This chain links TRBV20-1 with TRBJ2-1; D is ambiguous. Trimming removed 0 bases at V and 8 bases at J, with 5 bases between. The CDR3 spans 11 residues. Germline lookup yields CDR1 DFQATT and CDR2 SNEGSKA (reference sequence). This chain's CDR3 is CSARELYEQFF. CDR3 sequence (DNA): TGCAGTGCTAGAGAACTATATGAGCAGTTCTTC.

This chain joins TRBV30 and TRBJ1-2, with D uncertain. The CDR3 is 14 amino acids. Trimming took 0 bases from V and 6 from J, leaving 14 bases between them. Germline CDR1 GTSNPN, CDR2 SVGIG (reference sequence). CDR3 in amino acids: CAWSVQGYRDGYTF. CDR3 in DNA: TGTGCCTGGAGTGTGCAAGGGTATAGGGATGGCTACACCTTC.

CDR3 bases: TGCGCCAGCAGCTTGATAGCGGGGGGACGAGAGACCCAGTACTTC. It encodes CASSLIAGGRETQYF. V and J are TRBV5-1 and TRBJ2-5; 10 nucleotides align to TRBD2. Germline CDR1 and CDR2: SGHRS and YFSETQ. V trimming: 1 base; J trimming: 4 bases; junction bases outside the gene matches: 4. CDR3 length: 15 residues.

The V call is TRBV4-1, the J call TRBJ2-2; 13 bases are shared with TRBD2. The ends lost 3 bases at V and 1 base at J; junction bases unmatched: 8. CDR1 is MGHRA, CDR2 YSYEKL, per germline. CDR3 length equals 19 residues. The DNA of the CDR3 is TGCGCCAGCAGCCATGCTACTAGCGGGGGGGTTGTGAACACCGGGGAGCTGTTTTTT. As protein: CASSHATSGGVVNTGELFF.

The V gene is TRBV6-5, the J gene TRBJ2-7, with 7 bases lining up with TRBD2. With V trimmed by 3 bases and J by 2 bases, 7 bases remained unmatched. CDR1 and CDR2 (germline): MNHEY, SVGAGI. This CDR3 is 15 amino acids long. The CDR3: CASSYSLADPYEQYF. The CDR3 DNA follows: TGTGCCAGCAGTTATAGTCTAGCGGACCCCTACGAGCAGTACTTC.

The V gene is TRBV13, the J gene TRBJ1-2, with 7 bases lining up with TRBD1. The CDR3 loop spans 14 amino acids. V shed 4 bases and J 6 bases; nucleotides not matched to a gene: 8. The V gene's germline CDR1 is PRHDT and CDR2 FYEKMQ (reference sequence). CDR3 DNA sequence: TGTGCCAGCAGCTCCCCAGACAGGGACGATGGCTACACCTTC. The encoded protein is CASSSPDRDDGYTF.

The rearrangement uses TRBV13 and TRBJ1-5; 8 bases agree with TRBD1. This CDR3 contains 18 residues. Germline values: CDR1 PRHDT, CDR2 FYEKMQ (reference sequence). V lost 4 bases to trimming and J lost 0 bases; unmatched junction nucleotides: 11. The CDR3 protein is CASSSSSDRVYSNQPQHF. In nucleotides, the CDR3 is TGTGCCAGCAGCTCCTCGTCGGACAGGGTCTATAGCAATCAGCCCCAGCATTTT.

The CDR3, as DNA: TGTGCCAGCAGTGGAACGGGAGGGGTTCAGCCCCAGCATTTT. Amino acids: CASSGTGGVQPQHF. The chain carries TRBV6-5 and TRBJ1-5, with a possible D match to TRBD1 (5 bases). This CDR3 region has 14 residues. Germline V CDR1 and CDR2: MNHEY, SVGAGI. V was pared by 5 bases and J by 6 bases, with 14 bases between.

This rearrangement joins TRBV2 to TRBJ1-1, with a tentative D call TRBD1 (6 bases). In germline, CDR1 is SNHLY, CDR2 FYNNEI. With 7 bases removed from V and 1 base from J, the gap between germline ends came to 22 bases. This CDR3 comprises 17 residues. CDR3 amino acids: CASKKRGHTAGNTEAFF. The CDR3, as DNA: TGTGCCAGCAAAAAGCGGGGACACACCGCGGGGAACACTGAAGCTTTCTTT.

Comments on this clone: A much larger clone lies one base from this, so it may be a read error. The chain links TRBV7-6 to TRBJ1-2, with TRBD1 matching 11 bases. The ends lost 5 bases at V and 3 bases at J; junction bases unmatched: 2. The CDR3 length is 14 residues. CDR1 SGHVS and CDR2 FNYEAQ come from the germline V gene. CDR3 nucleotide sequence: TGTGCCAGCAGCGCGGGACAGGGGGACTATGGCTACACCTTC. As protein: CASSAGQGDYGYTF.

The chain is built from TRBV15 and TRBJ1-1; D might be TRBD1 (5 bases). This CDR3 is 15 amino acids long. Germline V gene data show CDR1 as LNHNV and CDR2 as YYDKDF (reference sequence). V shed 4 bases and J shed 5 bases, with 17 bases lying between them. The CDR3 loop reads CATSNPPTGLTEAFF. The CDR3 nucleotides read TGTGCCACCAGCAACCCCCCGACGGGGCTAACTGAAGCTTTCTTT.

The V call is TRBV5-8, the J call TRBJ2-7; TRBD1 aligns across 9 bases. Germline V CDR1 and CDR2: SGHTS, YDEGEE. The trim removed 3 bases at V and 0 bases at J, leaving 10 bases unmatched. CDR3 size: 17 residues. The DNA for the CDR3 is TGTGCCAGCAGCTATCCCAGACAGGGGGAGAGCTCCTACGAGCAGTACTTC. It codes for CASSYPRQGESSYEQYF.

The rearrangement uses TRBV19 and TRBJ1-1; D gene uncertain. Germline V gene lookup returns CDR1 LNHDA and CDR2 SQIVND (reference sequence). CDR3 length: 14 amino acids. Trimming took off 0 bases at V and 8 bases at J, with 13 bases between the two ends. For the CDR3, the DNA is TGTGCCAGTAGTATAGATCCTCTCTACCCCGAAGCTTTCTTT. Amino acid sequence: CASSIDPLYPEAFF.

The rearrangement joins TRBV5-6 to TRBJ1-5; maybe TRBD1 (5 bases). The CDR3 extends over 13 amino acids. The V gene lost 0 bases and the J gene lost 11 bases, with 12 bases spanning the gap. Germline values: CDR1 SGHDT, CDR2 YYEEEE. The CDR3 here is CASSLGLGGAQHF. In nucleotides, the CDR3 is TGTGCCAGCAGCTTGGGGCTGGGGGGAGCCCAGCATTTT.

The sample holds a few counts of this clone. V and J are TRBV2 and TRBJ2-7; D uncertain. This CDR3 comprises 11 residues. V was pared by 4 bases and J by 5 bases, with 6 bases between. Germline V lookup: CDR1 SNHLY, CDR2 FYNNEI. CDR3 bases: TGTGCCAGCAGTGGCTTTAACGAGCAGTACTTC. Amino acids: CASSGFNEQYF. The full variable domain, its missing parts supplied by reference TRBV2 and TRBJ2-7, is EPEVTQTPSHQVTQMGQEVILRCVPISNHLYFYWYRQILGQKVEFLVSFYNNEISEKSEIFDDQFSVERPDGSNFTLKIRSTKLEDSAMYFCASSGFNEQYFGPGTRLTVT.

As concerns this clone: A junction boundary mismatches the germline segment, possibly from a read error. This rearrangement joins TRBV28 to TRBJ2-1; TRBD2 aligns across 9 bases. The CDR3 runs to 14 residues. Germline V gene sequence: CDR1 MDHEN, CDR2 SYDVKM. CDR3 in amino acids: CASTLAGEGNEQFF. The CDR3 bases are TGTGCCAGCACTTTAGCGGGAGAGGGAAATGAGCAGTTCTTC.

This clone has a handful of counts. The CDR3: CASSRLQEGEKLFF. The CDR3 DNA is TGTGCCAGCAGCCGATTACAGGAGGGAGAAAAACTGTTTTTT. The chain links TRBV5-5 to TRBJ1-4; TRBD1 is a possible D gene (5 bases). CDR1 and CDR2 from the germline V gene are SGHKS and YYEKEE (reference sequence). The CDR3 is 14 residues long. Trimming left V 4 bases short and J 8 bases short, with 15 bases between.

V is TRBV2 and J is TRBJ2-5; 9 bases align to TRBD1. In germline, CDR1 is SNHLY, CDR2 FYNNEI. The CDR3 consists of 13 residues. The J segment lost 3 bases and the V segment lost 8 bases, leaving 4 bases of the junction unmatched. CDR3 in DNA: TGTGCCAGCGCCGGACAGGGGAAAGAGACCCAGTACTTC. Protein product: CASAGQGKETQYF.

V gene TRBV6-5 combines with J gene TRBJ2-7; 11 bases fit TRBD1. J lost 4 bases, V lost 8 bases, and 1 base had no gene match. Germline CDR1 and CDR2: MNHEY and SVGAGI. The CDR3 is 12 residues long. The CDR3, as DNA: TGTGCCAGCCGGGACAGGGGGTACGAGCAGTACTTC. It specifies CASRDRGYEQYF.

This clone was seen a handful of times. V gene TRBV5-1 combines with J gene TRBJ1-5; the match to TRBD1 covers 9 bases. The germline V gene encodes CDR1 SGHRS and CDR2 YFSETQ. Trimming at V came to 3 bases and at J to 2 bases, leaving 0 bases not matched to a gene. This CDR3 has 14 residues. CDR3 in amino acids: CASSWTGGNQPQHF. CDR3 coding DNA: TGCGCCAGCAGCTGGACAGGGGGCAATCAGCCCCAGCATTTT.

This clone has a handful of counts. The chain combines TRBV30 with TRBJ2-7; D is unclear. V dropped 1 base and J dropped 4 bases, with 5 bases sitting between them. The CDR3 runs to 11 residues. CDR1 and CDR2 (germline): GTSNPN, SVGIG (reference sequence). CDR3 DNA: TGTGCCTGGAGTGCCGGGTACGAGCAGTACTTC. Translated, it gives CAWSAGYEQYF.

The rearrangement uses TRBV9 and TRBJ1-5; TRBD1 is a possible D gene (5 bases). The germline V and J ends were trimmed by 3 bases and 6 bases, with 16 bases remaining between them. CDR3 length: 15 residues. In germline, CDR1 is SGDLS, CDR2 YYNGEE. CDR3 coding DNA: TGTGCCAGCAGCGAGGGACTCCTTGGGGGTCAGCCCCAGCATTTT. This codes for CASSEGLLGGQPQHF.

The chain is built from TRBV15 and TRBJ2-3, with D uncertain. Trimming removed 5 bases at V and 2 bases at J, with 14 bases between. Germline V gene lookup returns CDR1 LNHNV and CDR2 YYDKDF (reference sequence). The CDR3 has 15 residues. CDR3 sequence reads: CATSPNPRFTDTQYF. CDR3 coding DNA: TGTGCCACCAGCCCAAACCCACGATTCACAGATACGCAGTATTTT. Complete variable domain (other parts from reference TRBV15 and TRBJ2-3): DAMVIQNPRYQVTQFGKPVTLSCSQTLNHNVMYWYQQKSSQAPKLLFHYYDKDFNNEADTPDNFQSRRPNTSFCFLDIRSPGLGDTAMYLCATSPNPRFTDTQYFGPGTRLTVL.

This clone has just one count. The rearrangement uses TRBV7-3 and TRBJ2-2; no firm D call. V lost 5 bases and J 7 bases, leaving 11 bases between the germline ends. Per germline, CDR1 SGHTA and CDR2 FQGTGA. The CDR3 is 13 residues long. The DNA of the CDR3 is TGTGCCAGCAGCCCCACGGGTAACGGGGAGCTGTTTTTT. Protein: CASSPTGNGELFF.

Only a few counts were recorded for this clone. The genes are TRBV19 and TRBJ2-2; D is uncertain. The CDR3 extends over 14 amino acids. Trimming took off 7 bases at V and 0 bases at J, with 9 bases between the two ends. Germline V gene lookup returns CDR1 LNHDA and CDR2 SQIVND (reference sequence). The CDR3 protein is CASMPGANTGELFF. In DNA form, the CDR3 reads TGTGCCAGTATGCCGGGCGCGAACACCGGGGAGCTGTTTTTT.